The sample holds many counts of the clone carrying this T cell receptor beta chain. This sample's time point: newly diagnosed GD, antithyroid drugs for less than 3 months. Researchers made the TCR library from RNA that was extracted from PBMCs. EDTA tubes were used for drawing 8 to 9 milliliters of peripheral blood. This record belongs to a study of regulatory T cells in long-lasting Graves disease. Germline CDR1 reads SEHNR; CDR2 reads FQNEAQ (reference sequence). The CDR3 has 15 amino acids. Trimming at V came to 5 bases and at J to 5 bases, leaving 9 bases not matched to a gene. In building TCR beta libraries, iRepertoire HTBI primers were used together with Arm-PCR of CDR3 regions. Source study methods: Analysis of the samples identified under 80 TRBV and more than eleven TRBJ segments. TCRdb fed the multiplex PCR reads into MiXCR, producing one record per CDR3 protein. TCRdb, not the authors, supplied the V and J calls. The profile shows some 450,000 distinct CDR3 sequences, 16% of them singletons.

The same sample was also used in a study of T cells in Graves' hyperthyroidism and ophthalmopathy. That source reports: Appearing also in blood were most of the thyroid clonotypes expanded above 0.001. Before onset, ophthalmopathy was predicted by the model a median 6.5 months earlier.

Here the sequenced sample was peripheral blood mononuclear cells (PBMCs), taken at new diagnosis, from a patient treated with antithyroid drugs. The chain couples TRBV7-9 to TRBJ2-5, with 9 bases matching TRBD1. The sequence was collected from a woman under 40 with Graves disease. In DNA, the CDR3 is TGTGCCAGCAGCCTTAGACAGGGGGAGTCGGAGACCCAGTACTTC. It specifies CASSLRQGESETQYF.